This T cell receptor beta chain was found in a study of human T cells and chemical hapten exposure. Time point of the sample: patch test 1, 2 weeks after DPC sensitization. Treatment of the sample: therapeutic diphenylcyclopropenone sensitization with weekly scalp DPC. Study-wide points: Positively correlated with patch test score were the counts of PT1 expanded TCRs.

TCRdb used MiXCR to reprocess the RACE reads, holding one entry per CDR3 protein. The sample lists some 49,000 distinct CDR3 sequences, around 9.3% seen once, with 4.5% in the top ten. This clonotype was detected many times. The target antigen is unknown. The TCR sequence derives from a woman in her forties or fifties with alopecia areata. Some clones in this sample may be carry-over from other donors' samples. The source was whole blood, collected in connection with sensitization to the hapten diphenylcyclopropenone (DPC).

DNA for the CDR3: TGTGCCTGGAGTGTACAGGGGACAGGGACTGGAAACACCATATATTTT. Encoded protein: CAWSVQGTGTGNTIYF. The V and J genes are TRBV30 and TRBJ1-3, with 9 bases matching TRBD1. V shed 0 bases and J 2 bases; nucleotides not matched to a gene: 5. This CDR3 is 16 amino acids long. Germline V CDR1 and CDR2: GTSNPN, SVGIG (reference sequence). Looking up the rest from reference TRBV30 and TRBJ1-3 gives the full variable domain: SQTIHQWPATLVQPVGSPLSLECTVEGTSNPNLYWYRQAAGRGLQLLFYSVGIGQISSEVPQNLSASRPQDRQFILSSKKLLLSDSGFYLCAWSVQGTGTGNTIYFGEGSWLTVV.